A single sample is the source of the 32 T cell receptor beta chains below, sequenced in a study of T-cell reconstitution after alpha-beta-depleted transplantation in children. Researchers prepared the TCRbeta library using unique molecular identifiers, the study reports. From the PCR reads, TCRdb called clonotypes with MiXCR, one entry per CDR3 protein. The repertoire holds approximately 640,000 distinct CDR3 sequences, with around 16% as singletons. The sample here was PBMCs from the stem cell graft donor, taken from the stem cell graft. The receptors here all came from a human donor who donated a stem cell graft to a child with acute myeloid leukemia.

This rearrangement joins TRBV7-9 to TRBJ2-5; 11 bases map to TRBD1. Losses at the gene ends were 1 base for V and 0 bases for J; bases not matched to a gene: 4. The CDR3 runs 17 residues. Germline V gene sequence: CDR1 SEHNR, CDR2 FQNEAQ (reference sequence). CDR3 DNA sequence: TGTGCCAGCAGCTTAGGGACAGGGGGCACCAACCAAGAGACCCAGTACTTC. Encoded protein: CASSLGTGGTNQETQYF.

Many counts were recorded for this clonotype. CDR3 region: CSAGGTDQPQHF. Written as DNA, the CDR3 is TGCAGTGCGGGAGGGACCGATCAGCCCCAGCATTTT. This rearrangement joins TRBV20-1 to TRBJ1-5; perhaps TRBD1 as D (5 bases). The length of the CDR3 is 12 residues. V was pared by 6 bases and J by 5 bases, with 11 bases between. Germline V CDR1 and CDR2: DFQATT, SNEGSKA (reference sequence).

This clonotype has ten or more counts. The chain carries TRBV6-4 and TRBJ2-1; D is perhaps TRBD2 (5 bases). The CDR3 has 15 amino acids. The V end lost 7 bases, the J end lost 2 bases, and 15 bases lay between the germline ends. The V gene's germline CDR1 is MRHNA and CDR2 SNTAGT. CDR3 sequence (DNA): TGTGCCAGCAAATTGGTCGAGGGAGCCTACAATGAGCAGTTCTTC. This gives the protein CASKLVEGAYNEQFF.

There are many counts of this clonotype. The chain is built from TRBV20-1 and TRBJ2-1; D is possibly TRBD2 (5 bases). Germline V CDR1 and CDR2: DFQATT, SNEGSKA (reference sequence). The CDR3 is made up of 13 amino acids. V was pared by 3 bases and J by 7 bases, with 13 bases between. The CDR3, as DNA: TGCAGTGCTAGCTTATTAGCGAGGAATGAGCAGTTCTTC. Translated: CSASLLARNEQFF.

The rearrangement joins TRBV6-1 to TRBJ1-1, with D possibly being TRBD1 (6 bases). Trimming shortened V by 7 bases and J by 4 bases, and 19 bases separated the two germline ends. This CDR3 has 15 amino acids. Germline V gene data show CDR1 as MNHNS and CDR2 as SASEGT. The CDR3, as DNA: TGTGCCAGCATCGAAAGGGGGAGGCTTCCCACTGAAGCTTTCTTT. Its translation: CASIERGRLPTEAFF.

This clonotype has ten or more counts. This rearrangement joins TRBV12-3 or TRBV12-4 to TRBJ1-2; no reliable D call. The V end was cut by 6 bases, the J end by 0 bases, with 14 bases between. CDR3 length: 15 residues. In DNA, the CDR3 is TGTGCCAGCAGCCCACAGAGGACTGCTAACTATGGCTACACCTTC. It yields the protein CASSPQRTANYGYTF.

V usage is TRBV12-2 and J usage is TRBJ1-5. TRBV12-2 is deemed a pseudogene. The CDR3 has 11 amino acids. Written as DNA, the CDR3 is TGTGCAAGTCGCTGTAATCAGCCCCAGCATTTT. Translated: CASRCNQPQHF.

The chain combines TRBV29-1 with TRBJ2-1, with 13 bases fitting TRBD2. The trim removed 0 bases at V and 4 bases at J, leaving 6 bases unmatched. Germline CDR1 SQVTM, CDR2 ANQGSEA. The CDR3 sequence is 17 residues long. Here the CDR3 DNA reads TGCAGCGTTGAAGATCTAAGGACTAGCGGGGGTTACAATGAGCAGTTCTTC. It specifies CSVEDLRTSGGYNEQFF.

This clonotype was seen more than once but under ten times. The rearrangement uses TRBV7-9 and TRBJ1-4; D gene uncertain. CDR1 and CDR2 (germline): SEHNR, FQNEAQ (reference sequence). CDR3 size: 14 residues. V lost 3 bases, J lost 8 bases, and 13 bases lay in between. CDR3 protein: CASSFLLPEEKLFF. The DNA of the CDR3 is TGTGCCAGCAGCTTCCTCCTCCCTGAGGAAAAACTGTTTTTT.

This clonotype was recorded many times. The chain links TRBV20-1 to TRBJ1-1, with D hard to call. V dropped 2 bases and J dropped 11 bases, with 15 bases sitting between them. Germline loops: CDR1 DFQATT, CDR2 SNEGSKA (reference sequence). The CDR3 totals 12 residues. The DNA for the CDR3 is TGCAGTGCTAGAATTCCGGGAGTATGGGCTTTCTTT. Its translation: CSARIPGVWAFF.

J is TRBJ2-2 and V is TRBV12-3 or TRBV12-4, with no clear D. The CDR3 loop spans 15 amino acids. V lost 4 bases and J lost 0, with 9 bases in between. This CDR3 reads CASSSTPANTGELFF. As DNA, the CDR3 is TGTGCCAGCAGTTCGACTCCGGCGAACACCGGGGAGCTGTTTTTT.

This clonotype was seen repeatedly, ten times or more. The chain has TRBV7-3 and TRBJ2-1, with a tentative D call TRBD2 (5 bases). The CDR3 is 15 residues long. In germline, CDR1 is SGHTA, CDR2 FQGTGA. V gave up 5 bases and J gave up 1 base, with 12 bases separating them. The CDR3 spells CASSVRRGSYNEQFF. The CDR3 DNA follows: TGTGCCAGCAGCGTACGTCGAGGGTCCTACAATGAGCAGTTCTTC. The complete variable domain, with remaining parts taken from reference TRBV7-3 and TRBJ2-1, reads GAGVSQTPSNKVTEKGKYVELRCDPISGHTALYWYRQSLGQGPEFLIYFQGTGAADDSGLPNDRFFAVRPEGSVSTLKIQRTERGDSAVYLCASSVRRGSYNEQFFGPGTRLTVL.

The chain employs TRBV20-1 and TRBJ2-3, with TRBD1 identical over 7 bases. The CDR3 spans 13 residues. V gave up 5 bases and J gave up 6 bases; unmatched junction bases: 8. The germline V gene has CDR1 DFQATT and CDR2 SNEGSKA (reference sequence). The CDR3 sequence: CSAWDSNPDTQYF. CDR3 coding DNA: TGCAGTGCTTGGGACAGCAACCCCGATACGCAGTATTTT.

This chain links TRBV12-3 or TRBV12-4 with TRBJ1-1, with 11 bases that match TRBD1. The CDR3 runs 15 residues. V shed 5 bases and J 3 bases; nucleotides not matched to a gene: 5. The CDR3 DNA follows: TGTGCCAGCAGTCCGGGGACAGGGGGGGACACTGAAGCTTTCTTT. The encoded protein is CASSPGTGGDTEAFF.

This chain links TRBV5-1 with TRBJ1-2, with 8 bases identical to TRBD1. With V trimmed by 2 bases and J by 13 bases, 13 bases remained unmatched. Germline V gene lookup returns CDR1 SGHRS and CDR2 YFSETQ. The CDR3 extends over 14 amino acids. The CDR3 loop reads CASSLSRDRWRITF. The CDR3 bases are TGCGCCAGCAGCTTATCCCGGGACAGGTGGAGGATCACCTTC.

The sample holds many counts of this clonotype. V is TRBV12-3 or TRBV12-4 and J is TRBJ2-3, with D hard to call. V shed 2 bases and J shed 4 bases, with 1 base lying between them. The CDR3 consists of 11 residues. CDR3 in DNA: TGTGCCAGCAGTTTATCAGATACGCAGTATTTT. Protein: CASSLSDTQYF.

The table lists this clonotype with many counts. The chain couples TRBV20-1 to TRBJ2-7; 8 bases align to TRBD1. CDR1 is DFQATT and CDR2 is SNEGSKA in the germline V gene (reference sequence). The V gene end was trimmed by 5 bases and the J gene end by 2 bases; junction bases not matched to a gene: 2. The CDR3 has 12 residues. The CDR3 DNA is TGCAGTGCTCAGGGGGCAACCTACGAGCAGTACTTC. It specifies CSAQGATYEQYF.

This chain uses TRBV27 with TRBJ2-2; D ambiguous. The CDR3 consists of 16 residues. Trimming took off 1 base at V and 4 bases at J, with 13 bases between the two ends. CDR1 and CDR2 (germline): MNHEY, SMNVEV (reference sequence). CDR3 in DNA: TGTGCCAGCAGTTTATTAGGTGGCCCTTTCACCGGGGAGCTGTTTTTT. This sequence encodes CASSLLGGPFTGELFF.

This clonotype has only a few counts. J is TRBJ2-7 and V is TRBV7-3; 8 bases match TRBD2. Trimming removed 1 base from V and 1 base from J; junction bases left unmatched: 6. The CDR3 has 16 residues. CDR1 is SGHTA and CDR2 is FQGTGA in the germline V gene. CDR3 sequence reads: CASSLRGGGTSYEQYF. The CDR3 DNA sequence: TGTGCCAGCAGCTTAAGAGGCGGGGGGACGTCCTACGAGCAGTACTTC. The full variable domain, its missing parts supplied by reference TRBV7-3 and TRBJ2-7, is GAGVSQTPSNKVTEKGKYVELRCDPISGHTALYWYRQSLGQGPEFLIYFQGTGAADDSGLPNDRFFAVRPEGSVSTLKIQRTERGDSAVYLCASSLRGGGTSYEQYFGPGTRLTVT.

This clonotype was picked up many times. V and J are TRBV5-1 and TRBJ2-3, with no clear D. V lost 2 bases to trimming and J lost 0 bases, with 10 bases between them. CDR3 length: 15 residues. The V gene's germline CDR1 is SGHRS and CDR2 YFSETQ. For the CDR3, the DNA is TGCGCCAGCAGCTTCGGTCGCCAGAGCACAGATACGCAGTATTTT. Translating gives CASSFGRQSTDTQYF.

This clonotype showed up many times. The chain is built from TRBV10-3 and TRBJ1-6; no firm D call. CDR1 and CDR2 (germline): ENHRY, SYGVKD. The CDR3 extends over 18 amino acids. Trimming left V 0 bases short and J 6 bases short, with 18 bases between. The CDR3 nucleotides read TGTGCCATCAGTGAGTCGATACTGACAAGAAGGTTTAATTCACCCCTCCACTTT. It specifies CAISESILTRRFNSPLHF.

This clonotype was observed many times. This chain uses TRBV5-1 with TRBJ2-3; 8 positions agree with TRBD2. From germline, CDR1 is SGHRS and CDR2 YFSETQ. The CDR3 consists of 15 residues. J lost 2 bases, V lost 0 bases, and 2 bases had no gene match. This CDR3 is CASSLELAATDTQYF. The CDR3 region has the DNA TGCGCCAGCAGCTTGGAACTAGCGGCCACAGATACGCAGTATTTT.

This clonotype occurred many times. This chain uses TRBV10-3 with TRBJ2-3, with 9 bases fitting TRBD1. This CDR3 region has 15 residues. CDR1 and CDR2 (germline): ENHRY, SYGVKD. With 5 bases clipped from V and 2 bases from J, the junction kept 5 bases outside the gene matches. CDR3 DNA sequence: TGTGCCATCAGTTACAGGGGGCCAACCACAGATACGCAGTATTTT. This encodes CAISYRGPTTDTQYF.

The chain has TRBV12-3 or TRBV12-4 and TRBJ2-2, with 7 bases aligning to TRBD1. The CDR3 loop spans 17 amino acids. V shed 0 bases, J shed 0 bases, and the junction held 4 bases outside the gene matches. The CDR3: CASSLARQGPNTGELFF. In DNA, the CDR3 is TGTGCCAGCAGTTTAGCGAGACAGGGACCGAACACCGGGGAGCTGTTTTTT.

The gene calls are TRBV21-1 and TRBJ2-1; the D call in the table, TRBD1, was not verified against the DNA. TRBV21-1 is an annotated pseudogene. This CDR3 region has 16 residues. The CDR3 DNA is TGTGCCAGCGGTTCGTGGCAGGGACGGAGATGGAATGAGCAGTTCTTC. It specifies CASGSWQGRRWNEQFF.

This clonotype was seen a single time. The chain carries TRBV11-1 and TRBJ2-5, with a possible D match to TRBD2 (6 bases). The CDR3 runs 16 residues. Deletions cut 5 bases from V and 0 bases from J, with 16 bases between. Germline CDR1 SGHAT, CDR2 FQDESV (reference sequence). The chain's CDR3 is CASSLRGELYQETQYF. CDR3 in DNA: TGTGCCAGCAGCCTGCGCGGGGAGCTATACCAAGAGACCCAGTACTTC.

This clonotype was detected only a few times. An end of the junction does not agree with germline; a read error may underlie this. This chain uses TRBV6-1 with TRBJ1-5, with TRBD1 identical over 7 bases. Germline V gene lookup returns CDR1 MNHNS and CDR2 SASEGT. The CDR3 has 15 residues. CDR3 residues: CASREGGGGNQPQHF. CDR3 nucleotide sequence: TGTGCCAGCAGAGAAGGGGGCGGAGGCAATCAGCCCCAGCATTTT.

The sample holds many counts of this clonotype. The chain carries TRBV29-1 and TRBJ2-1, with D possibly matching TRBD1 (6 bases). Between the trimmed V and J ends, which lost 7 bases and 8 bases, there was a span of 24 bases. The CDR3 consists of 15 residues. From germline, CDR1 is SQVTM and CDR2 ANQGSEA. CDR3 nucleotide sequence: TGCAGCGCCAAAGACAGGCCCCTGGACGGCGATGAGCAGTTCTTC. Translating it yields CSAKDRPLDGDEQFF.

This clonotype came up a few times. The gene calls are TRBV7-9 and TRBJ2-1; the match to TRBD2 covers 13 bases. Germline V lookup: CDR1 SEHNR, CDR2 FQNEAQ (reference sequence). The CDR3 is made up of 16 amino acids. The V segment lost 5 bases and the J segment 5 bases; nucleotides outside the gene matches: 6. The CDR3 here is CASSPLAGGQNNEQFF. The CDR3 DNA sequence: TGTGCCAGCAGCCCACTAGCGGGGGGGCAAAACAATGAGCAGTTCTTC.

This clonotype was seen a few times. The chain is built from TRBV5-6 and TRBJ2-7; 7 nucleotides match TRBD1. The CDR3 has 13 residues. The J segment lost 5 bases and the V segment lost 7 bases, leaving 9 bases of the junction unmatched. CDR1 is SGHDT and CDR2 is YYEEEE in the germline V gene. The CDR3 bases are TGTGCCAGCGGGGGACAGCGTATCCACGAGCAGTACTTC. Its protein is CASGGQRIHEQYF.

This chain connects TRBV20-1 to TRBJ1-5; no reliable D call. The CDR3 is 14 amino acids. V dropped 1 base and J dropped 7 bases, with 14 bases sitting between them. Germline V gives CDR1 DFQATT, CDR2 SNEGSKA (reference sequence). The CDR3 region has the DNA TGCAGTGCTAGAGGCATGATCCACGACCAGCCCCAGCATTTT. It yields the protein CSARGMIHDQPQHF.

This clonotype showed up just a few times. CDR3 region: CASSLAQEGPDTQYF. DNA of the CDR3: TGTGCCAGCAGCTTAGCGCAGGAGGGTCCAGATACGCAGTATTTT. This rearrangement joins TRBV7-8 to TRBJ2-3; D may be TRBD2 (6 bases). Germline V CDR1 and CDR2: SGHVS, FQNEAQ. The germline V and J ends were trimmed by 0 bases and 4 bases, with 11 bases remaining between them. CDR3 size: 15 residues.